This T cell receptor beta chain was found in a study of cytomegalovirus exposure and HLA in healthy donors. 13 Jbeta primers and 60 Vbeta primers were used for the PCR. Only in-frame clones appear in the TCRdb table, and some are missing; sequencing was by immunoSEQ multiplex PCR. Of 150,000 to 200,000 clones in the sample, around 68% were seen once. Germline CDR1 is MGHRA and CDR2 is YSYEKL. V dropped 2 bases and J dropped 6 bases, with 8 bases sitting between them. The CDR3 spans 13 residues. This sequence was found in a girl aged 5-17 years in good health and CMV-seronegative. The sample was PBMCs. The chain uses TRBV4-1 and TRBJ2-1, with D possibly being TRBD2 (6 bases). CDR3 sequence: CASSQPGGNEQFF. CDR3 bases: TGCGCCAGCAGCCAACCCGGGGGCAATGAGCAGTTCTTC.